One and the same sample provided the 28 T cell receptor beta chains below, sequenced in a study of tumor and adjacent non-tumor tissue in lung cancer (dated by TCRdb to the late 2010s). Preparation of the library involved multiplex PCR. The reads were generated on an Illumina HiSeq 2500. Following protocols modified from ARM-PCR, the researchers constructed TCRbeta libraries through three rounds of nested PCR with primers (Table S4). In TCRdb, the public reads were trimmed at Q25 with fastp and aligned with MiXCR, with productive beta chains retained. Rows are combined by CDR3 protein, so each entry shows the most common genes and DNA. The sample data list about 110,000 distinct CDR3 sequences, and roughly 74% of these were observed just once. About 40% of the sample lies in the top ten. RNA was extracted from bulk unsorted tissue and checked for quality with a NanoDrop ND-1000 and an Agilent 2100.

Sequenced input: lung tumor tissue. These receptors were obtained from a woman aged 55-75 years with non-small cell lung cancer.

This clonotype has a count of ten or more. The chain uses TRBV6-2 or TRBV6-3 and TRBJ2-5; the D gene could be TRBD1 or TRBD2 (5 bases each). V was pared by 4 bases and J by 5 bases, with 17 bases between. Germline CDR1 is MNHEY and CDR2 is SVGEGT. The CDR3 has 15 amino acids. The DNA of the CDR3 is TGTGCCAGCAGTTCCCTCGGGACCAAAGGGGAGACCCAGTACTTC. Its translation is CASSSLGTKGETQYF.

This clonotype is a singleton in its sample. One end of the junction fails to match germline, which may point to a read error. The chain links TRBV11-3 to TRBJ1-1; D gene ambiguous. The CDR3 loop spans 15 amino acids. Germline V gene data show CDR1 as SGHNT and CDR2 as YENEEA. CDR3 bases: TGTGGCAGCAGCTTAGATTCGGCTAGAGGCACTGAAGCTTTCTTT. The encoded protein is CGSSLDSARGTEAFF.

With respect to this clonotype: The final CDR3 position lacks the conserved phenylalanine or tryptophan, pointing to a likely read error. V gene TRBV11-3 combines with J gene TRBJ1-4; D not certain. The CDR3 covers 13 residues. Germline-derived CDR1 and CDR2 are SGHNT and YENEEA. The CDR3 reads CASSLQSGENLFS. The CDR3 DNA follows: TGTGCCAGCAGCTTACAATCCGGAGAAAATCTGTTTTCT.

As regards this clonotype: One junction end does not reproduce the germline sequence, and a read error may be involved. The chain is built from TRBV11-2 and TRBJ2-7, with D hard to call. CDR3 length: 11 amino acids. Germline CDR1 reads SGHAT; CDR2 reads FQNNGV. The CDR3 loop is CTSSLASEQYF. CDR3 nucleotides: TGTACCAGCAGCTTAGCCTCCGAGCAATACTTC.

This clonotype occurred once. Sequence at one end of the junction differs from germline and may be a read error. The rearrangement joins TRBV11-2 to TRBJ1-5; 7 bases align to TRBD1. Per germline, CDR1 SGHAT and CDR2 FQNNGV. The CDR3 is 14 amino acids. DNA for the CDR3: TGTGCCAGCAGCAAGACAGGGACCTATCAGCCCAAGCATTTT. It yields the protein CASSKTGTYQPKHF.

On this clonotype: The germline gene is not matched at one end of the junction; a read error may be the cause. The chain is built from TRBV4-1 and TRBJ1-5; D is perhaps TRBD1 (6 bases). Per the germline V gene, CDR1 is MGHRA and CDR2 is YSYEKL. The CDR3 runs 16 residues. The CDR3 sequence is CASSLGQSISNQPQHF. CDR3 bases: TGCGCCAGTAGCCTTGGACAGTCCATTAGCAATCAGCCCCAGCATTTT.

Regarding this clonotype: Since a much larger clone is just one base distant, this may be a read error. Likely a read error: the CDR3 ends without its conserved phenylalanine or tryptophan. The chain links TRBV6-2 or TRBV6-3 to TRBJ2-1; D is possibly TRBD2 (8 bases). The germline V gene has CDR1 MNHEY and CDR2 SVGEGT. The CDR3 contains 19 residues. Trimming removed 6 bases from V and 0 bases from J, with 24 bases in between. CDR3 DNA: TGTGCCAGCAGCGGGAGGGGGCGGCAACAGGGAAGCTCCTACAATGAGCAGTTCATC. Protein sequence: CASSGRGRQQGSSYNEQFI.

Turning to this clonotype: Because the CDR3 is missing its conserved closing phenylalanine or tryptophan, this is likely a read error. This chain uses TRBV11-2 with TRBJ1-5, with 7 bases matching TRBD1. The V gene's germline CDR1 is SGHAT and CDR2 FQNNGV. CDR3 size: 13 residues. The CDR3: CASSRYRGQPQHS. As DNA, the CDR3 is TGTGCTAGCTCCCGATACAGGGGTCAGCCCCAGCATTCT.

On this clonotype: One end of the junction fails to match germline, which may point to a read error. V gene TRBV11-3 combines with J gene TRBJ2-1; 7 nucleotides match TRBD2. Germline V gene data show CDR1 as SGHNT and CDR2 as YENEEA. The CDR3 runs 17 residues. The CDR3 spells CASSLELSSGSNNEQFF. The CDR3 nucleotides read TGTGCCAGCAGCTTAGAGTTGTCTAGCGGAAGCAACAATGAGCAGTTCTTT. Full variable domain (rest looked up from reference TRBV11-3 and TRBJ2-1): EAGVVQSPRYKIIEKKQPVAFWCNPISGHNTLYWYLQNLGQGPELLIRYENEEAVDDSQLPKDRFSAERLKGVDSTLKIQPAELGDSAVYLCASSLELSSGSNNEQFFGPGTRLTVL.

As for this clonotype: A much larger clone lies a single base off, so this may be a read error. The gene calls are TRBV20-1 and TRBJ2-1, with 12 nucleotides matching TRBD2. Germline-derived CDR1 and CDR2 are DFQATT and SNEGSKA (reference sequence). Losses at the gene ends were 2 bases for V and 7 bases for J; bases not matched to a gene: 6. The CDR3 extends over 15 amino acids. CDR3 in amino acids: CSARQTSGSPNEQFF. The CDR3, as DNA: TGCAGTGCTAGACAGACTAGCGGGAGTCCAAATGAGCAGTTCTTC.

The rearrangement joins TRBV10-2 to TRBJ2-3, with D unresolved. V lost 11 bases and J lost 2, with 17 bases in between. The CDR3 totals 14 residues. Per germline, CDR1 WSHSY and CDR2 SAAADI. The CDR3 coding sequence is TGCGCCTCCTCGATAGGTTCTTTCACAGATACGCAGTATTTT. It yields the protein CASSIGSFTDTQYF.

CDR3 residues: CSASAGWDTQYF. The CDR3 coding sequence is TGCAGTGCCTCGGCAGGGTGGGACACCCAGTACTTC. This rearrangement joins TRBV20-1 to TRBJ2-5, with D perhaps given as TRBD1 or TRBD2 (5 bases each). The CDR3 loop spans 12 amino acids. The germline V and J ends were trimmed by 6 bases and 8 bases, with 16 bases remaining between them. Germline V lookup: CDR1 DFQATT, CDR2 SNEGSKA (reference sequence).

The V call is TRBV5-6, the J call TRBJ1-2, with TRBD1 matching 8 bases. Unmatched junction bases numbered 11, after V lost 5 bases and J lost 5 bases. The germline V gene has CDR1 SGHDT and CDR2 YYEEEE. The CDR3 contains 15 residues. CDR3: CASSPRTGSRYGYTF. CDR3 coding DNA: TGTGCCAGCAGTCCCCGGACAGGGAGCAGGTATGGCTACACCTTC.

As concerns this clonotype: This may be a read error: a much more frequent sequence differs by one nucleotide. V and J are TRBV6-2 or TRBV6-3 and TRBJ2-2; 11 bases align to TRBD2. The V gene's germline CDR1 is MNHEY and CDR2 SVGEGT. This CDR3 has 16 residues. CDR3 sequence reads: CASCCPLAGDTGELVF. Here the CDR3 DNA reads TGTGCCAGCTGTTGCCCACTAGCGGGAGACACCGGGGAGCTGGTTTTT.

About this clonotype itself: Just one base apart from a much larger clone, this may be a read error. The CDR3 nucleotides are TGTGCCAGCAAGCCAGGAGGGGGAGATATGCAGTATTTT. Residues: CASKPGGGDMQYF. The chain joins TRBV4-2 to TRBJ2-3; D tentatively reads TRBD1 or TRBD2 (6 bases each). The CDR3 is made up of 13 amino acids. Germline V gene sequence: CDR1 LGHNA, CDR2 YNFKEQ.

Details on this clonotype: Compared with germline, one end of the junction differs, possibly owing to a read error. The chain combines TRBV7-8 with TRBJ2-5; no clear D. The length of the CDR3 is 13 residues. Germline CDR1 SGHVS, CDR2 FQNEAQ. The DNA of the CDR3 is TGTGCCAGCAGTATTGCTAATCAAGAGACCCAGCACTTC. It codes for CASSIANQETQHF.

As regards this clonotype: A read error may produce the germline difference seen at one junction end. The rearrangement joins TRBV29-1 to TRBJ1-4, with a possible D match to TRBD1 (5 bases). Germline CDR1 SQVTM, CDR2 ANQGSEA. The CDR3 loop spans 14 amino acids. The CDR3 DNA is TGCAGTGTTGCTAGGGGTACAACTAGTGAAAAACTGTTTTTT. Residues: CSVARGTTSEKLFF.

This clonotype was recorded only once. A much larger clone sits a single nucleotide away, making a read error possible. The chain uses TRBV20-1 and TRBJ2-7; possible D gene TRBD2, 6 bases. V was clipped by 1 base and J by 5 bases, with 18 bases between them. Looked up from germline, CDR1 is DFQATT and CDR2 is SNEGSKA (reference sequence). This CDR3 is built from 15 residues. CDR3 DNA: TGCAGTGCTAGAGTTATTGCGGGATCAGTGAACGAGCAGTACTTC. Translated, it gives CSARVIAGSVNEQYF.

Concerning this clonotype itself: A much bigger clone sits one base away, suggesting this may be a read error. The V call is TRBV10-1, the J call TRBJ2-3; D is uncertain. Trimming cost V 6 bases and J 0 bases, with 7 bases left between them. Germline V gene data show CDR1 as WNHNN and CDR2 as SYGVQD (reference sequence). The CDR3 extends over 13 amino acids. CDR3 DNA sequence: TGCGCCAGCAGGTGCTCTAGCACAGATACGCAGTATTTT. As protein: CASRCSSTDTQYF.

DNA of the CDR3: TGTGCCAGCAGCTTAGTCCAACTAGGGGGCTACGAGCAGTTCTTC. Protein: CASSLVQLGGYEQFF. V is TRBV11-2 and J is TRBJ2-7; 7 bases line up with TRBD1. Judging by the DNA end, TRBJ2-1 fits better; the J call may be wrong. The germline gives CDR1 SGHAT, CDR2 FQNNGV. The CDR3 runs to 15 residues.

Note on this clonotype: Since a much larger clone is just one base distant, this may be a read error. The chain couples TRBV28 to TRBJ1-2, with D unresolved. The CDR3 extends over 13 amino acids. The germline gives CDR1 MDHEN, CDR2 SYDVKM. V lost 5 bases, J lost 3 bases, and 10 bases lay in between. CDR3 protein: CASSLVQYYGYTF. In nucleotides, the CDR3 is TGTGCCAGCAGTCTCGTACAGTACTATGGCTACACCTTC.

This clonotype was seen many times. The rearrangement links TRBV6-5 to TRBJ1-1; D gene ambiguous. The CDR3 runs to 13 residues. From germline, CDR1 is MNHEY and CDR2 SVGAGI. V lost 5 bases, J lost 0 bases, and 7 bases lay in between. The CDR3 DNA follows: TGTGCCAGCAGTGGTCTAGTGAACACTGAAGCTTTCTTT. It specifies CASSGLVNTEAFF.

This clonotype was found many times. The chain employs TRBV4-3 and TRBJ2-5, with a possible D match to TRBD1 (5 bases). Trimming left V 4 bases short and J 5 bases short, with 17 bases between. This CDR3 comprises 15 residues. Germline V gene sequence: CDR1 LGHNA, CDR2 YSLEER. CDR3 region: CASSLQFRDKETQYF. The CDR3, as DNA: TGCGCCAGCAGCCTCCAGTTCAGGGATAAGGAGACCCAGTACTTC.

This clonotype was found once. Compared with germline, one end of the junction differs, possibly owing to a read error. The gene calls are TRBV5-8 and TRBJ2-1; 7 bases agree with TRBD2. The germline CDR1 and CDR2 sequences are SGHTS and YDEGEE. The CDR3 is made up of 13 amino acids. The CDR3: CVSSVVSGNERFF. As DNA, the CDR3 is TGTGTCAGCAGCGTCGTGAGCGGGAATGAGCGGTTCTTC. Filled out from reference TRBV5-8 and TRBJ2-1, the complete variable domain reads EAGVTQSPTHLIKTRGQQATLRCSPISGHTSVYWYQQALGLGLQFLLWYDEGEERNRGNFPPRFSGRQFPNYSSELNVNALELEDSALYLCVSSVVSGNERFFGPGTRLTVL.

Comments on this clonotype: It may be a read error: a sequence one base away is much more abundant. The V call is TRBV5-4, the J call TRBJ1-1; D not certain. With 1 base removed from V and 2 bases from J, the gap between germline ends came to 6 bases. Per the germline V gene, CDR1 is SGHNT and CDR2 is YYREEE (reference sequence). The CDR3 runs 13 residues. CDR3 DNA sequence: TGTGCCAGCAGCTTGACGGACAACACTGAAGCTTTCTTT. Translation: CASSLTDNTEAFF.

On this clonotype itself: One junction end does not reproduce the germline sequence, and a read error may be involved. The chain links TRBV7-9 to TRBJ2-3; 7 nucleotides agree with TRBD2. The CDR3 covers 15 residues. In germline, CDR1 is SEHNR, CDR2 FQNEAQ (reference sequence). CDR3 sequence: CASSLKRDRTDMQYF. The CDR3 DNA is TGTGCCAGCAGCTTAAAGCGGGATCGCACAGATATGCAGTATTTT.

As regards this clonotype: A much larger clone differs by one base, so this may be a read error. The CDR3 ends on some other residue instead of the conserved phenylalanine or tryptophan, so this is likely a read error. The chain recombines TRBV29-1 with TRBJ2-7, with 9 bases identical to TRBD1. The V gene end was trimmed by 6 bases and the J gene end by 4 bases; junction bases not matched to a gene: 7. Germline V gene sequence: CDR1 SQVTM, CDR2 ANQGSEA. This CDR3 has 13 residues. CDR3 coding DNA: TGCAGCGTGGCCCCGGGACAGGGTTACGAGCAGTACCTC. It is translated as CSVAPGQGYEQYL.

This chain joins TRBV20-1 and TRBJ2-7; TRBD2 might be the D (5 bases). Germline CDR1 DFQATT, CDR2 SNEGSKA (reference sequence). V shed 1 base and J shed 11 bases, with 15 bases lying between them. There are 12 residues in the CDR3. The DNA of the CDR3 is TGCAGTGCTAGAGGACAAACGGGGAAGAAGTACTTC. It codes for CSARGQTGKKYF.